This note documents a single T cell receptor beta chain sequence. Its specificity is unknown. The source of the sample is a study of T cell responses to AZD1222 COVID-19 vaccine. The study's findings and limits: Among vaccine-associated CD4 TCRs, coverage spanned spike, with dominance at 160-218 and 743-854. AZD1222 recipients seropositive at baseline numbered only 5 to 7.

Per the germline V gene, CDR1 is SGHNT and CDR2 is YYREEE (reference sequence). The length of the CDR3 is 14 residues. V was cut by 4 bases and J by 1 base, with 11 bases left in between. Clones were read by immunoSEQ multiplex PCR, and TCRdb kept only the in-frame ones, dropping some. The sample yields some 150,000 clones, 85% to 95% seen once. The clonotype was recovered from an adult in good health. Sequenced material: peripheral blood, taken on day 0 of AZD1222 vaccination. The V and J genes are TRBV5-4 and TRBJ1-1; no definite D call. The DNA for the CDR3 is TGTGCCAGCAGCCGCCCAAACAAGAACACTGAAGCTTTCTTT. It yields the protein CASSRPNKNTEAFF.